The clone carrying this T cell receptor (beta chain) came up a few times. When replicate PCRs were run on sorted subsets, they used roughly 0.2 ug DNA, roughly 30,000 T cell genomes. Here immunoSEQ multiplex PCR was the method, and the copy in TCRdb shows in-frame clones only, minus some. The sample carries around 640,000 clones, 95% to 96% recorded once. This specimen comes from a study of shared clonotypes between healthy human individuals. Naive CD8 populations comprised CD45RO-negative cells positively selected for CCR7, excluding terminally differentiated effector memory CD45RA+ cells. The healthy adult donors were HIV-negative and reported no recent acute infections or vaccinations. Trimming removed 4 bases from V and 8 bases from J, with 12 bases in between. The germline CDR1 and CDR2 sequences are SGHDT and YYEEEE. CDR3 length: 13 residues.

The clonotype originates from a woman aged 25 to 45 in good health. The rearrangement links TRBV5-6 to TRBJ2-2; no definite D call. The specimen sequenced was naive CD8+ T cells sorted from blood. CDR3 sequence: CASSGLKAGELFF. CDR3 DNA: TGTGCCAGCAGCGGCCTCAAAGCAGGGGAGCTGTTTTTT.